This TCR beta chain emerged from a study of T cell changes during pregnancy in multiple sclerosis. The table came from immunoSEQ multiplex PCR; TCRdb's copy has only in-frame clones and leaves some out. Of around 47,000 clones detected, roughly 93% appear once; the ten largest clones hold about 4.7%. From germline, CDR1 is MNHEY and CDR2 SMNVEV (reference sequence). Trimming removed 5 bases from V and 11 bases from J, with 13 bases in between. The CDR3 has 13 amino acids. The chain combines TRBV27 with TRBJ1-6; D remains unclear. Sequencing used CD8+ T cells from peripheral blood mononuclear cells, obtained in the first trimester of pregnancy. The sequence came from a female donor with multiple sclerosis, enrolled in a pregnancy study. The CDR3 sequence is CASSNTGGAPLHF. The DNA of the CDR3 is TGTGCCAGCAGTAATACTGGCGGGGCACCCCTCCACTTT.